This TCR beta chain was identified during a study of T cells in Graves' hyperthyroidism and ophthalmopathy. As for the study in general: Blood was drawn when the patient was first diagnosed and still untreated. Findings and limits, study-wide: A 13 V-J signature model discriminated ophthalmopathy versus stable hyperthyroidism. Most thyroid clonotypes that were expanded above 0.001 also turned up in blood.

It was RNA transcripts that yielded the amplified TCR beta CDR3 regions. The TCR CDR3 was amplified in a first-round RT-PCR using the HTBI primer set. TCRdb fed the multiplex PCR reads into MiXCR, producing one record per CDR3 protein. Seen here are around 450,000 distinct CDR3 sequences, around 16% observed once, and the top ten hold approximately 7.5%. Between the trimmed V and J ends, which lost 7 bases and 0 bases, there was a span of 7 bases. Germline CDR1 and CDR2: SEHNR and FQNEAQ (reference sequence). There are 14 residues in the CDR3. A word on this clonotype: Antigen specificity is unknown.

Diagnosis rested on symptoms, serum thyroxine and TRAb, thyroid ultrasound, and orbital computed tomography. The chain recombines TRBV7-9 with TRBJ2-6; D is undetermined. The sequence came from a woman aged 18-29 years with Graves' hyperthyroidism. Sequences were obtained from blood. The DNA of the CDR3 is TGTGCCAGCATCCCATACTCTGGGGCCAACGTCCTGACTTTC. This gives the protein CASIPYSGANVLTF.